These 8 T cell receptor beta chains were sequenced from one sample in a study of blood T cell repertoires in COVID-19. Repertoires were generated with immunoSEQ multiplex PCR, while TCRdb's copy carries only in-frame clones and drops some. This sample yields over 200,000 clones, of which roughly 90% are seen a single time; 1.5% to 2% belongs to the top ten. Sequenced: peripheral blood. The source of these receptors is a middle-aged man with active or convalescent COVID-19.

The chain recombines TRBV10-1 with TRBJ2-2, with 7 nucleotides matching TRBD1. CDR3 length: 12 residues. CDR1 WNHNN and CDR2 SYGVQD come from the germline V gene (reference sequence). Trimming cost V 11 bases and J 5 bases; bases outside gene matches: 5. The CDR3 sequence is CAVQGQTGELFF. The CDR3 bases are TGCGCCGTACAGGGGCAAACCGGGGAGCTGTTTTTT.

The chain recombines TRBV4-1 with TRBJ2-1; 9 bases match TRBD2. V gave up 4 bases and J gave up 4 bases; unmatched junction bases: 11. The CDR3 is 17 amino acids. Germline V lookup: CDR1 MGHRA, CDR2 YSYEKL. The CDR3 region has the DNA TGCGCCAGCAGCCCAGGTGGGCGGGGGGGCCGATACAATGAGCAGTTCTTC. Its protein is CASSPGGRGGRYNEQFF.

The rearrangement joins TRBV5-1 to TRBJ1-2; D is unresolved. The V gene's germline CDR1 is SGHRS and CDR2 YFSETQ. V was cut by 0 bases and J by 6 bases, with 9 bases left in between. The length of the CDR3 is 13 residues. CDR3 bases: TGCGCCAGCAGCTTGGCGTCGGTTCATGGCTACACCTTC. Translation: CASSLASVHGYTF.

This clone has a handful of counts. The chain couples TRBV7-8 to TRBJ1-1; 10 bases are shared with TRBD1. After removal of 3 bases from V and 4 bases from J, the junction contained 5 bases not matched to a gene. The germline V gene has CDR1 SGHVS and CDR2 FQNEAQ. CDR3 length: 15 residues. The CDR3 is CASSFDRGLGTEAFF. In DNA, the CDR3 is TGTGCCAGCAGCTTCGACAGGGGGCTGGGCACTGAAGCTTTCTTT.

This clone is a singleton in its sample. This chain joins TRBV7-3 and TRBJ2-3; D is possibly TRBD1 (6 bases). This CDR3 has 14 residues. V was cut by 9 bases and J by 4 bases, with 17 bases left in between. Germline V gene lookup returns CDR1 SGHTA and CDR2 FQGTGA. The CDR3 spells CASKGGPGADTQYF. In nucleotides, the CDR3 is TGTGCCAGTAAAGGGGGTCCCGGCGCAGATACGCAGTATTTT.

The gene calls are TRBV3-1 (or the pseudogene TRBV3-2) and TRBJ2-3; 9 positions agree with TRBD1. This CDR3 contains 15 residues. Germline loops: CDR1 LGHDT, CDR2 YNNKEL (reference sequence). V lost 4 bases to trimming and J lost 4 bases; unmatched junction nucleotides: 6. The CDR3 reads CASSPGTGLPDTQYF. The DNA for the CDR3 is TGTGCCAGCAGCCCCGGGACAGGGCTGCCAGATACGCAGTATTTT.

This clone came up once. The chain joins TRBV27 to TRBJ2-7, with TRBD1 matching over 9 bases. The CDR3 length is 14 residues. Germline V CDR1 and CDR2: MNHEY, SMNVEV (reference sequence). The V and J ends lost 8 bases and 3 bases, in that order; junction bases with no gene match: 8. The CDR3 region has the DNA TGTGCCAGCGGAACCGGGACAGGGCTCTACGAGCAGTACTTC. Its protein product is CASGTGTGLYEQYF.

V gene TRBV15 combines with J gene TRBJ2-5; TRBD2 is a possible D gene (5 bases). There are 15 residues in the CDR3. CDR1 and CDR2 (germline): LNHNV, YYDKDF (reference sequence). V was cut by 0 bases and J by 6 bases, with 14 bases left in between. The CDR3 here is CATSRDVGDLQTQYF. CDR3 sequence (DNA): TGTGCCACCAGCAGAGATGTCGGGGATTTGCAGACCCAGTACTTC.